One sample yielded the 26 T cell receptor beta chains listed below, sequenced in a study of a mutant IDH1 vaccine in newly diagnosed glioma. Profiling relied on immunoSEQ multiplex PCR, and the TCRdb table lists in-frame clones only, not all of them. The data hold tens of thousands of clones, with about four fifths observed a single time. Time point indicated: baseline, week 1 (first vaccination visit). The treatment: pre-vaccination baseline after standard-of-care therapy. Sequencing used PBMCs, obtained from a glioma patient treated with radiotherapy, temozolomide or both. Every receptor here comes from a woman aged 45 to 65 with glioma.

This chain uses TRBV6-5 with TRBJ1-6; D possibly corresponds to TRBD1 (5 bases). This CDR3 is built from 14 residues. The germline V gene has CDR1 MNHEY and CDR2 SVGAGI. V was clipped by 6 bases and J by 10 bases, with 16 bases between them. This chain's CDR3 is CASRLRGPPSPLHF. Written as DNA, the CDR3 is TGTGCCAGCAGGCTTCGGGGCCCCCCGTCACCCCTCCACTTT.

This rearrangement joins TRBV11-2 to TRBJ1-4; maybe TRBD1 (6 bases). The ends were cut back, 4 bases at V and 13 bases at J, with 22 bases in the middle. The CDR3 consists of 15 residues. The germline gives CDR1 SGHAT, CDR2 FQNNGV. This CDR3 reads CASSSSRDTASPLFF. In DNA, the CDR3 is TGTGCCAGCAGCTCCAGTCGGGACACAGCCTCACCACTGTTTTTT.

The J gene is TRBJ1-5, the V gene TRBV25-1, with 8 bases aligning to TRBD1. Germline trimming cut 4 bases from V and 6 bases from J; bases unmatched to any gene: 5. CDR3 size: 14 residues. Germline V gives CDR1 MGHDK, CDR2 SYGVNS. CDR3 bases: TGTGCCAGCAGTGGGGGACAGGTTGGTCAGCCCCAGCATTTT. Translating it yields CASSGGQVGQPQHF.

V usage is TRBV6-1 and J usage is TRBJ2-7; 9 nucleotides line up with TRBD1. In germline, CDR1 is MNHNS, CDR2 SASEGT. This CDR3 comprises 14 residues. Unmatched junction bases numbered 6, after V lost 6 bases and J lost 3 bases. The DNA of the CDR3 is TGTGCCAGCAGGGGATCGGGACAGGGCTACGAGCAGTACTTC. It encodes CASRGSGQGYEQYF.

The rearrangement joins TRBV7-9 to TRBJ2-2; unclear D gene. This CDR3 region has 10 residues. The germline V gene encodes CDR1 SEHNR and CDR2 FQNEAQ (reference sequence). V was cut by 6 bases and J by 6 bases, with 2 bases left in between. The CDR3: CASSPGELFF. The DNA for the CDR3 is TGTGCCAGCAGTCCCGGGGAGCTGTTTTTT.

The chain uses TRBV5-1 and TRBJ1-1, with TRBD1 matching over 9 bases. V was pared by 4 bases and J by 2 bases, with 9 bases of the junction left unmatched. The germline CDR1 and CDR2 sequences are SGHRS and YFSETQ. CDR3 length: 16 amino acids. In DNA form, the CDR3 reads TGCGCCAGCAGCCGTCAGGGACAGGGCGGAAACACTGAAGCTTTCTTT. This translates into CASSRQGQGGNTEAFF.

About this clone: At one end, the junction sequence differs from germline, possibly due to a read error. The rearrangement links TRBV7-2 to TRBJ2-3; TRBD2 aligns across 11 bases. Germline V gives CDR1 SGHTA, CDR2 FQGNSA. This CDR3 spans 14 amino acids. CDR3 region: CASNLAGGGDTQYF. As DNA, the CDR3 is TGTGCCAGCAACTTAGCGGGGGGGGGAGATACGCAGTATTTT.

V usage is TRBV5-1 and J usage is TRBJ1-2; D remains ambiguous. The germline V gene encodes CDR1 SGHRS and CDR2 YFSETQ. The CDR3 length is 14 residues. V lost 4 bases to trimming and J lost 2 bases, with 12 bases between them. In DNA form, the CDR3 reads TGCGCCAGCAGCGAGCCGACGGTGAACTATGGCTACACCTTC. This translates into CASSEPTVNYGYTF.

The genes are TRBV27 and TRBJ1-2, with D unclear. CDR3 length: 13 residues. The V and J ends lost 3 bases and 8 bases respectively, with 13 bases between them. The germline CDR1 and CDR2 sequences are MNHEY and SMNVEV (reference sequence). The CDR3 reads CASSFRDHRGYTF. The CDR3, as DNA: TGTGCCAGCAGTTTCCGAGACCACCGGGGCTACACCTTC.

The rearrangement uses TRBV30 and TRBJ2-7, with 8 bases that match TRBD1. The CDR3 length is 12 residues. After removal of 5 bases from V and 7 bases from J, the junction contained 7 bases not matched to a gene. From germline, CDR1 is GTSNPN and CDR2 SVGIG (reference sequence). The CDR3: CAWGQGAGEQYF. The CDR3 DNA reads TGTGCCTGGGGGCAGGGGGCGGGAGAGCAGTACTTC.

This clone was observed a single time. The J gene is TRBJ1-3, the V gene TRBV7-9; D remains ambiguous. Per germline, CDR1 SEHNR and CDR2 FQNEAQ (reference sequence). The CDR3 loop spans 15 amino acids. V was cut by 0 bases and J by 0 bases, with 6 bases left in between. CDR3: CASSLAYVSGNTIYF. The CDR3 region has the DNA TGTGCCAGCAGCTTAGCGTACGTCTCTGGAAACACCATATATTTT.

V is TRBV20-1 and J is TRBJ1-2; D gene unclear. This CDR3 is 11 amino acids long. CDR1 and CDR2 (germline): DFQATT, SNEGSKA (reference sequence). V lost 2 bases and J lost 8, with 9 bases in between. The CDR3 region has the DNA TGCAGTGCTAGATGGTTACGAGGCTACACCTTC. It encodes CSARWLRGYTF.

The J gene is TRBJ2-1, the V gene TRBV23-1; no clear D gene. TRBV23-1 is flagged as an ORF with uncertain function. The CDR3 sequence is 15 residues long. Trimming removed 3 bases at V and 2 bases at J, with 11 bases between. CDR3 sequence: CASSQSPLAYNEQFF. The CDR3 DNA reads as TGCGCCAGCAGTCAGAGCCCTTTAGCCTACAATGAGCAGTTCTTC.

This chain joins TRBV29-1 and TRBJ2-2, with a weak D call TRBD2 (5 bases). V lost 2 bases to trimming and J lost 6 bases, with 13 bases between them. Germline CDR1 reads SQVTM; CDR2 reads ANQGSEA. This CDR3 region has 14 residues. The CDR3 DNA reads TGCAGCGTTGAATTCGGGGTGAAAGCCGGGGAGCTGTTTTTT. Encoded protein: CSVEFGVKAGELFF.

This clone was observed once. This chain connects TRBV6-5 to TRBJ1-1; tentative D call: TRBD1 (5 bases). CDR1 is MNHEY, CDR2 SVGAGI, per germline. The CDR3 runs to 13 residues. Trimming took off 6 bases at V and 1 base at J, with 9 bases between the two ends. The CDR3, as DNA: TGTGCCAGCAGGTATACAGGGAACACTGAAGCTTTCTTT. Its protein product is CASRYTGNTEAFF.

V is TRBV7-2 and J is TRBJ2-3; 9 nucleotides align to TRBD1. V lost 2 bases, J lost 1 base, and 1 base stayed unmatched. CDR3 length equals 15 residues. CDR1 is SGHTA, CDR2 FQGNSA, per germline. The CDR3 nucleotides read TGTGCCAGCAGCTTATGGACAGGGGGCACAGATACGCAGTATTTT. Its protein product is CASSLWTGGTDTQYF.

The CDR3: CASSSLRTGSFDTIYF. Here the CDR3 DNA reads TGTGCCAGCAGTTCCCTCCGGACAGGGTCTTTCGACACCATATATTTT. V gene TRBV6-5 combines with J gene TRBJ1-3, with 8 bases matching TRBD1. Losses at the gene ends were 4 bases for V and 8 bases for J; bases not matched to a gene: 13. The CDR3 has 16 residues. Germline CDR1 MNHEY, CDR2 SVGAGI.

J is TRBJ2-7 and V is TRBV11-2; perhaps TRBD1 as D (5 bases). CDR1 is SGHAT and CDR2 is FQNNGV in the germline V gene. The CDR3 loop spans 11 amino acids. V lost 9 bases and J lost 6, with 12 bases in between. This CDR3 reads CASVQGGEQYF. CDR3 DNA: TGTGCCAGTGTCCAGGGTGGCGAGCAGTACTTC. Supplemented by reference TRBV11-2 and TRBJ2-7, the full variable domain reads EAGVAQSPRYKIIEKRQSVAFWCNPISGHATLYWYQQILGQGPKLLIQFQNNGVVDDSQLPKDRFSAERLKGVDSTLKIQPAKLEDSAVYLCASVQGGEQYFGPGTRLTVT.

This clone was seen a single time. This chain uses TRBV10-1 with TRBJ2-7, with unresolved D. Deletions cut 8 bases from V and 3 bases from J, with 14 bases between. This CDR3 has 13 amino acids. Germline V gives CDR1 WNHNN, CDR2 SYGVQD (reference sequence). CDR3 DNA: TGCGCCAGCGGGGAAAGGTTCGGCTACGAGCAGTACTTC. This encodes CASGERFGYEQYF.

This clone was seen a single time. This chain connects TRBV30 to TRBJ2-3; possibly TRBD1 or TRBD2 for D (5 bases each). The V gene's germline CDR1 is GTSNPN and CDR2 SVGIG (reference sequence). The CDR3 covers 13 residues. V was shortened by 0 bases and J by 4 bases, with 8 bases between the two germline ends. This chain's CDR3 is CAWSVGTADTQYF. The CDR3 DNA follows: TGTGCCTGGAGTGTGGGGACCGCAGATACGCAGTATTTT.

The chain couples TRBV6-1 to TRBJ1-2; possible D gene TRBD1, 6 bases. The CDR3 is made up of 14 amino acids. Germline CDR1 and CDR2: MNHNS and SASEGT. Trimming took off 7 bases at V and 4 bases at J, with 16 bases between the two ends. In DNA form, the CDR3 reads TGTGCCAGCATTCTAAAACAGGGCCTCTATGGCTACACCTTC. Translating it yields CASILKQGLYGYTF.

V is TRBV2 and J is TRBJ2-1, with 8 bases lining up with TRBD1. The CDR3 loop spans 15 amino acids. With 7 bases clipped from V and 5 bases from J, the junction kept 10 bases outside the gene matches. Germline CDR1 reads SNHLY; CDR2 reads FYNNEI. CDR3 DNA sequence: TGTGCCAGCACCAGAGACAGGGGCAGCGACAATGAGCAGTTCTTC. As protein: CASTRDRGSDNEQFF.

The gene calls are TRBV28 and TRBJ2-5; unclear D gene. Trimming stripped 4 bases from V and 3 bases from J, with 9 bases between. Germline V gene lookup returns CDR1 MDHEN and CDR2 SYDVKM. The CDR3 has 13 residues. In DNA, the CDR3 is TGTGCCAGCAGTTCGGGCGGAGAAGAGACCCAGTACTTC. Translation gives CASSSGGEETQYF.

This clone was seen a single time. J is TRBJ2-5 and V is TRBV18; 7 nucleotides line up with TRBD1. This CDR3 comprises 15 residues. The V segment lost 1 base and the J segment 3 bases; nucleotides outside the gene matches: 5. Germline assignment: CDR1 KGHSH and CDR2 LQKENI. The CDR3: CASSPLPGQKETQYF. In nucleotides, the CDR3 is TGTGCCAGCTCACCACTTCCGGGACAGAAAGAGACCCAGTACTTC. The full variable domain, completed using reference TRBV18 and TRBJ2-5, is NAGVMQNPRHLVRRRGQEARLRCSPMKGHSHVYWYRQLPEEGLKFMVYLQKENIIDESGMPKERFSAEFPKEGPSILRIQQVVRGDSAAYFCASSPLPGQKETQYFGPGTRLLVL.

The chain employs TRBV15 and TRBJ1-4; D is uncertain. Per germline, CDR1 LNHNV and CDR2 YYDKDF (reference sequence). This CDR3 contains 15 residues. Deletions cut 1 base from V and 4 bases from J, with 10 bases between. CDR3 region: CATSRVRQLNEKLFF. In nucleotides, the CDR3 is TGTGCCACCAGCAGAGTACGGCAGCTTAATGAAAAACTGTTTTTT.

The CDR3 reads CASSRDRGDQPQHF. The CDR3 DNA follows: TGTGCCAGCAGCCGGGACAGGGGCGATCAGCCCCAGCATTTT. The J gene is TRBJ1-5, the V gene TRBV6-6, with 10 positions matching TRBD1. Per germline, CDR1 MNHNY and CDR2 SVGAGI (reference sequence). The CDR3 loop spans 14 amino acids. Unmatched junction bases numbered 4, after V lost 6 bases and J lost 5 bases.